The 30 T cell receptor beta chains given below trace back to one sample, sequenced in a study of OX40 agonist ivuxolimab in advanced cancers. Profiling relied on immunoSEQ multiplex PCR, and the TCRdb table lists in-frame clones only, not all of them. The sample has roughly 86,000 clones, 65% to 90% seen once; the top ten hold under 2.5%. This specimen consisted of CD4+ or CD8+ T cells sorted from blood, obtained in a trial of the OX40 agonist ivuxolimab. All receptors derive from an adult with an advanced solid tumor such as melanoma, head and neck, liver or kidney cancer.

The table lists this clone with a few counts. The chain couples TRBV14 to TRBJ1-2; D gene unclear. Germline values: CDR1 SGHDN, CDR2 FVKESK. This CDR3 has 16 residues. Between the trimmed V and J ends, which lost 0 bases and 5 bases, there was a span of 16 bases. The CDR3 loop is CASSQDLNMMGYGYTF. CDR3 nucleotides: TGTGCCAGCAGCCAAGATCTGAATATGATGGGGTATGGCTACACCTTC.

The chain carries TRBV30 and TRBJ1-2; TRBD1 might be the D (5 bases). The CDR3 is 14 residues long. Germline CDR1 is GTSNPN and CDR2 is SVGIG (reference sequence). V lost 1 base and J 7 bases, leaving 16 bases between the germline ends. The CDR3 DNA reads TGTGCCTGGAGTGCGCAGGGAAGGGGTGTTGGCTACACCTTC. Encoded protein: CAWSAQGRGVGYTF.

The chain joins TRBV29-1 to TRBJ1-1; D is ambiguous. The CDR3 length is 16 residues. V lost 0 bases and J 0 bases, leaving 14 bases between the germline ends. The germline V gene encodes CDR1 SQVTM and CDR2 ANQGSEA. The CDR3 protein is CSVEDLQGRLNTEAFF. The CDR3 nucleotides read TGCAGCGTTGAAGATCTTCAAGGACGGCTGAACACTGAAGCTTTCTTT.

The rearrangement joins TRBV6-1 to TRBJ1-1; 7 bases fit TRBD1. CDR1 is MNHNS and CDR2 is SASEGT in the germline V gene. The CDR3 spans 14 residues. The junction had 3 bases not matched to a gene; V was cut back by 5 bases and J by 0 bases. The CDR3 protein is CASSQTGVNTEAFF. The DNA for the CDR3 is TGTGCCAGCAGTCAAACAGGGGTGAACACTGAAGCTTTCTTT.

V usage is TRBV19 and J usage is TRBJ1-5, with D possibly being TRBD1 (6 bases). Germline assignment: CDR1 LNHDA and CDR2 SQIVND (reference sequence). This CDR3 has 15 residues. The V and J ends lost 9 bases and 2 bases respectively, with 17 bases between them. Written as DNA, the CDR3 is TGTGCCAGCATACAGCCCAGGGGCTGCAATCAGCCCCAGCATTTT. This translates into CASIQPRGCNQPQHF.

This clone was counted a single time. The chain joins TRBV11-2 to TRBJ2-7; D might be TRBD2 (6 bases). This CDR3 spans 14 amino acids. Germline V CDR1 and CDR2: SGHAT, FQNNGV. The V end lost 4 bases, the J end lost 6 bases, and 16 bases lay between the germline ends. CDR3 region: CASSWGVSAPEQYF. For the CDR3, the DNA is TGTGCCAGCAGCTGGGGGGTTTCGGCTCCCGAGCAGTACTTC.

The chain recombines TRBV5-5 with TRBJ1-1, with D possibly being TRBD1 (5 bases). The CDR3 extends over 15 amino acids. The germline CDR1 and CDR2 sequences are SGHKS and YYEKEE (reference sequence). The V and J ends lost 2 bases and 3 bases respectively, with 14 bases between them. CDR3 sequence: CASSFTRVPDTEAFF. CDR3 sequence (DNA): TGTGCCAGCAGCTTCACCAGGGTACCGGACACTGAAGCTTTCTTT.

This clone showed up just once. V usage is TRBV9 and J usage is TRBJ2-6, with 7 positions matching TRBD1. Germline loops: CDR1 SGDLS, CDR2 YYNGEE. CDR3 size: 17 residues. Trimming took 4 bases from V and 0 from J; bases not matched to a gene: 7. Here the CDR3 reads CASSTLQGTSGANVLTF. CDR3 coding DNA: TGTGCCAGCAGCACCCTACAGGGGACCTCTGGGGCCAACGTCCTGACTTTC.

The V call is TRBV9, the J call TRBJ1-2, with D possibly TRBD1 on 5 matching bases. The ends were cut back, 3 bases at V and 5 bases at J, with 17 bases in the middle. This CDR3 region has 15 residues. Per germline, CDR1 SGDLS and CDR2 YYNGEE. The CDR3 bases are TGTGCCAGCAGCGATGTAGGGGCGCGGATGTATGGCTACACCTTC. It is translated as CASSDVGARMYGYTF. Together with reference TRBV9 and TRBJ1-2, the CDR3 gives the full variable domain: DSGVTQTPKHLITATGQRVTLRCSPRSGDLSVYWYQQSLDQGLQFLIQYYNGEERAKGNILERFSAQQFPDLHSELNLSSLELGDSALYFCASSDVGARMYGYTFGSGTRLTVV.

The V call is TRBV6-6, the J call TRBJ1-2, with TRBD1 identical over 9 bases. V shed 5 bases, J shed 4 bases, and the junction held 5 bases outside the gene matches. The CDR3 runs 14 residues. Germline V lookup: CDR1 MNHNY, CDR2 SVGAGI (reference sequence). CDR3 sequence: CASSTGTGIYGYTF. CDR3 in DNA: TGTGCCAGCAGTACCGGGACAGGGATCTATGGCTACACCTTC.

V gene TRBV7-2 combines with J gene TRBJ1-1; D gene ambiguous. The V end was cut by 5 bases, the J end by 1 base, with 14 bases between. The CDR3 totals 15 residues. Germline values: CDR1 SGHTA, CDR2 FQGNSA. CDR3 DNA sequence: TGTGCCAGCAGCCCCGTTGCGTTAGGGAACACTGAAGCTTTCTTT. As protein: CASSPVALGNTEAFF.

The chain combines TRBV4-2 with TRBJ1-4, with 12 bases identical to TRBD1. Unmatched junction bases numbered 8, after V lost 2 bases and J lost 4 bases. Germline V gene lookup returns CDR1 LGHNA and CDR2 YNFKEQ. The CDR3 loop spans 18 amino acids. CDR3 protein: CASSQIPGQGAFNEKLFF. CDR3 nucleotides: TGTGCCAGCAGCCAAATCCCGGGACAGGGGGCTTTTAATGAAAAACTGTTTTTT.

V is TRBV2 and J is TRBJ1-1; 7 positions agree with TRBD1. Looked up from germline, CDR1 is SNHLY and CDR2 is FYNNEI. The CDR3 sequence is 13 residues long. The V segment lost 5 bases and the J segment 3 bases; nucleotides outside the gene matches: 3. This CDR3 is CASSLQGHTEAFF. CDR3 DNA sequence: TGTGCCAGCAGTTTACAGGGGCACACTGAAGCTTTCTTT.

The V and J genes are TRBV5-1 and TRBJ2-1; 7 bases match TRBD1. The junction had 7 bases not matched to a gene; V was cut back by 0 bases and J by 4 bases. The CDR3 has 16 residues. Germline values: CDR1 SGHRS, CDR2 YFSETQ. In DNA, the CDR3 is TGCGCCAGCAGCTTGGGTCTGGGGACAGCTTACAATGAGCAGTTCTTC. Translating gives CASSLGLGTAYNEQFF.

This chain links TRBV28 with TRBJ2-7, with 8 bases aligning to TRBD2. The germline gives CDR1 MDHEN, CDR2 SYDVKM. V shed 3 bases and J 1 base; nucleotides not matched to a gene: 2. This CDR3 has 14 amino acids. CDR3 region: CASSFGTSSYEQYF. The CDR3 DNA follows: TGTGCCAGCAGTTTTGGGACTAGTTCCTACGAGCAGTACTTC.

This clone was observed a handful of times. The V call is TRBV6-5, the J call TRBJ2-1; 7 bases fit TRBD2. The trim removed 6 bases at V and 5 bases at J, leaving 7 bases unmatched. The CDR3 consists of 14 residues. The germline V gene encodes CDR1 MNHEY and CDR2 SVGAGI. Here the CDR3 DNA reads TGTGCCAGCAGCTCCGGGACTACTAACAATGAGCAGTTCTTC. Encoded protein: CASSSGTTNNEQFF.

V is TRBV27 and J is TRBJ2-2; D may correspond to TRBD1 or TRBD2 (5 bases each). CDR1 is MNHEY, CDR2 SMNVEV, per germline (reference sequence). The CDR3 is made up of 14 amino acids. Trimming cost V 6 bases and J 4 bases, with 12 bases left between them. CDR3 residues: CASRPRGSTGELFF. The CDR3 nucleotides are TGTGCCAGCAGACCGAGGGGCTCCACCGGGGAGCTGTTTTTT.

The chain uses TRBV27 and TRBJ2-7, with 9 bases fitting TRBD2. Looked up from germline, CDR1 is MNHEY and CDR2 is SMNVEV (reference sequence). V was pared by 4 bases and J by 6 bases, with 10 bases of the junction left unmatched. This CDR3 region has 15 residues. The CDR3 nucleotides read TGTGCCAGCAGTTCCCTAGCGGGATTGGCGGGCGAGCAGTACTTC. Encoded protein: CASSSLAGLAGEQYF.

This rearrangement joins TRBV5-1 to TRBJ2-1, with D unresolved. V lost 3 bases, J lost 12 bases, and 16 bases lay in between. This CDR3 is built from 13 residues. Germline CDR1 reads SGHRS; CDR2 reads YFSETQ. This CDR3 reads CASSSSLVWGQFF. CDR3 DNA sequence: TGCGCCAGCAGCTCCTCTCTGGTATGGGGGCAGTTCTTC.

The gene calls are TRBV27 and TRBJ2-5, with D hard to call. Germline CDR1 is MNHEY and CDR2 is SMNVEV (reference sequence). The length of the CDR3 is 13 residues. The V end was cut by 3 bases, the J end by 1 base, with 6 bases between. The CDR3 bases are TGTGCCAGCAGTTTTAGGGTCCAAGAGACCCAGTACTTC. This encodes CASSFRVQETQYF.

The chain couples TRBV10-2 to TRBJ1-1; D is unclear. CDR3 size: 12 residues. Trimming removed 2 bases from V and 1 base from J, with 2 bases in between. Germline values: CDR1 WSHSY, CDR2 SAAADI. In nucleotides, the CDR3 is TGCGCCAGCAGTGAGACGAACACTGAAGCTTTCTTT. Amino acids: CASSETNTEAFF.

This clone was detected only a few times. The V call is TRBV6-5, the J call TRBJ1-2; TRBD1 matches at 7 bases. The CDR3 sequence is 14 residues long. Germline CDR1 reads MNHEY; CDR2 reads SVGAGI. J was trimmed by 4 bases and V by 7 bases; bases with no gene match: 9. The CDR3 DNA is TGTGCCAGCAATCCGACAGGGTACGGCTATGGCTACACCTTC. Protein: CASNPTGYGYGYTF.

The chain recombines TRBV5-6 with TRBJ2-1, with D unresolved. In germline, CDR1 is SGHDT, CDR2 YYEEEE. The V gene lost 4 bases and the J gene lost 0 bases, with 11 bases spanning the gap. The CDR3 length is 15 residues. CDR3 in DNA: TGTGCCAGCAGCCCCCTGCTGAGCTCCTACAATGAGCAGTTCTTC. It specifies CASSPLLSSYNEQFF.

V and J are TRBV5-6 and TRBJ1-2, with D uncertain. The germline V and J ends were trimmed by 5 bases and 8 bases, with 25 bases remaining between them. The germline gives CDR1 SGHDT, CDR2 YYEEEE. This CDR3 is 16 amino acids long. The DNA of the CDR3 is TGTGCCAGCAGACCCCGGCAAACCAGGCCCTCAATAGGCTACACCTTC. Its protein is CASRPRQTRPSIGYTF.

J is TRBJ2-5 and V is TRBV4-2, with TRBD2 matching over 7 bases. J lost 2 bases, V lost 0 bases, and 6 bases had no gene match. Germline values: CDR1 LGHNA, CDR2 YNFKEQ. This CDR3 is built from 16 residues. CDR3 sequence: CASSQDAAGEQETQYF. CDR3 DNA: TGTGCCAGCAGCCAAGATGCGGCGGGAGAGCAAGAGACCCAGTACTTC.

The CDR3 coding sequence is TGTGCCAGCAGCCCCGGGCGGGCCGGGACAGGGAACACTGAAGCTTTCTTT. Encoded protein: CASSPGRAGTGNTEAFF. The chain carries TRBV7-9 and TRBJ1-1; TRBD1 agrees at 8 bases. Trimming cost V 5 bases and J 1 base; bases outside gene matches: 12. The CDR3 has 17 amino acids. Germline CDR1 SEHNR, CDR2 FQNEAQ (reference sequence).

To note about this clone: This sample also contains other DNA sequences that code for the same CDR3. The chain recombines TRBV30 with TRBJ2-2; TRBD2 aligns across 7 bases. Germline CDR1 GTSNPN, CDR2 SVGIG (reference sequence). V was pared by 8 bases and J by 4 bases, with 7 bases of the junction left unmatched. This CDR3 has 13 residues. CDR3 sequence reads: CAGGGWATGELFF. As DNA, the CDR3 is TGTGCCGGGGGGGGGTGGGCCACCGGGGAGCTGTTTTTT.

The count of this clone is one. The chain recombines TRBV30 with TRBJ1-5; 7 nucleotides agree with TRBD1. This CDR3 has 14 residues. Unmatched junction bases numbered 2, after V lost 0 bases and J lost 3 bases. CDR1 is GTSNPN and CDR2 is SVGIG in the germline V gene (reference sequence). The CDR3 region has the DNA TGTGCCTGGAGTGTGGGACAGTACAATCAGCCCCAGCATTTT. It yields the protein CAWSVGQYNQPQHF.

The CDR3 here is CASSYSGGGQYF. The CDR3 region has the DNA TGTGCCAGCAGTTACTCGGGAGGGGGGCAGTATTTT. The rearrangement uses TRBV6-6 and TRBJ2-3, with a tentative D call TRBD2 (7 bases). This CDR3 is 12 amino acids long. CDR1 is MNHNY and CDR2 is SVGAGI in the germline V gene (reference sequence). Trimming shortened V by 0 bases and J by 11 bases, and 9 bases separated the two germline ends.

V and J are TRBV11-3 and TRBJ1-4; D perhaps matches TRBD1 (5 bases). This CDR3 region has 16 residues. In germline, CDR1 is SGHNT, CDR2 YENEEA. V was shortened by 2 bases and J by 8 bases, with 18 bases between the two germline ends. The CDR3, as DNA: TGTGCCAGCAGCTTATGGGCTTCGGGGGGTCAGGAAAAACTGTTTTTT. Encoded protein: CASSLWASGGQEKLFF. The full variable domain, with the rest looked up from reference TRBV11-3 and TRBJ1-4, is EAGVVQSPRYKIIEKKQPVAFWCNPISGHNTLYWYLQNLGQGPELLIRYENEEAVDDSQLPKDRFSAERLKGVDSTLKIQPAELGDSAVYLCASSLWASGGQEKLFFGSGTQLSVL.